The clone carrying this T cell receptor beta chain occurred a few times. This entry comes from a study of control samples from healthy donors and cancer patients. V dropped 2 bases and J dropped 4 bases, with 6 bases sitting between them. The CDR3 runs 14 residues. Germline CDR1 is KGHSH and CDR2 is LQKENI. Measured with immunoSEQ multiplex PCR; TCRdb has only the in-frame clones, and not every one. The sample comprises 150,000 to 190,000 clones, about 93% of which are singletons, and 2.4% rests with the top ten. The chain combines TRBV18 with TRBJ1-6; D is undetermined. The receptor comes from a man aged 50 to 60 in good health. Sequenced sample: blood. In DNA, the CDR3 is TGTGCCAGCTCACCAACTGCATATAATTCACCCCTCCACTTT. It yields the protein CASSPTAYNSPLHF.